Below, 8 T cell receptor beta chains from the same sample are listed, as sequenced in a study of yellow fever vaccine responses in identical twins. Using its own MiXCR run on the RT-PCR reads, TCRdb lists one record per CDR3 protein. The sample lists around 33,000 distinct CDR3 sequences; about 61% were seen once. This specimen consisted of T cells from blood (PBMCs), unsorted or a sorted subset (not recorded which), obtained before or after yellow fever vaccination (not recorded which). The receptors stem from a young woman who received the yellow fever vaccine.

V and J are TRBV7-2 and TRBJ2-5; no clear D. Deletions cut 1 base from V and 4 bases from J, with 7 bases between. The CDR3 has 13 amino acids. The germline V gene has CDR1 SGHTA and CDR2 FQGNSA. The CDR3 sequence: CASSLGPLETQYF. The CDR3, as DNA: TGTGCCAGCAGCTTAGGACCACTAGAGACCCAGTACTTC.

The chain carries TRBV20-1 and TRBJ2-5, with a possible D match to TRBD2 (5 bases). This CDR3 is built from 11 residues. The V gene's germline CDR1 is DFQATT and CDR2 SNEGSKA (reference sequence). V lost 1 base to trimming and J lost 5 bases, with 5 bases between them. The CDR3 here is CSARAGETQYF. DNA of the CDR3: TGCAGTGCTAGAGCGGGGGAGACCCAGTACTTC.

V gene TRBV2 combines with J gene TRBJ1-1; D perhaps matches TRBD1 (6 bases). Germline V lookup: CDR1 SNHLY, CDR2 FYNNEI. The CDR3 contains 14 residues. V was clipped by 4 bases and J by 4 bases, with 13 bases between them. CDR3 nucleotide sequence: TGTGCCAGCAGTGCCCCGGACAGCTCCACTGAAGCTTTCTTT. It translates to CASSAPDSSTEAFF.

This rearrangement joins TRBV18 to TRBJ2-7, with no clear D. The CDR3 length is 13 residues. CDR1 is KGHSH, CDR2 LQKENI, per germline. V shed 0 bases and J shed 3 bases, with 6 bases lying between them. The CDR3 region is CASSPPKSYEQYF. The CDR3 DNA follows: TGTGCCAGCTCACCACCCAAGAGCTACGAGCAGTACTTC.

This clonotype occurred once. V is TRBV9 and J is TRBJ1-2; D uncertain. V shed 4 bases and J shed 3 bases, with 13 bases lying between them. CDR1 is SGDLS, CDR2 YYNGEE, per germline. This CDR3 is 14 amino acids long. CDR3 residues: CASSKNDGDYGYTF. In DNA, the CDR3 is TGTGCCAGCAGCAAAAACGACGGAGACTATGGCTACACCTTC.

The gene calls are TRBV12-3 or TRBV12-4 and TRBJ1-1; no clear D gene. Trimming shortened V by 8 bases and J by 0 bases, and 13 bases separated the two germline ends. This CDR3 is 14 amino acids long. Here the CDR3 reads CASWIQALNTEAFF. The CDR3 bases are TGTGCCAGCTGGATCCAGGCCCTGAACACTGAAGCTTTCTTT.

The chain recombines TRBV9 with TRBJ2-5; D possibly uses TRBD1 or TRBD2 (5 bases each). Trimming removed 1 base at V and 0 bases at J, with 10 bases between. Germline V gene data show CDR1 as SGDLS and CDR2 as YYNGEE. The CDR3 is made up of 15 amino acids. The CDR3 spells CASSVRWGNQETQYF. The CDR3 DNA follows: TGTGCCAGCAGCGTACGGTGGGGGAACCAAGAGACCCAGTACTTC.

The chain employs TRBV28 and TRBJ1-2; 9 nucleotides match TRBD1. The germline gives CDR1 MDHEN, CDR2 SYDVKM. The length of the CDR3 is 15 residues. The V segment lost 5 bases and the J segment 3 bases; nucleotides outside the gene matches: 7. The CDR3 is CASSPGDREDYGYTF. CDR3 nucleotide sequence: TGTGCCAGCAGTCCAGGGGACAGGGAAGACTATGGCTACACCTTC.